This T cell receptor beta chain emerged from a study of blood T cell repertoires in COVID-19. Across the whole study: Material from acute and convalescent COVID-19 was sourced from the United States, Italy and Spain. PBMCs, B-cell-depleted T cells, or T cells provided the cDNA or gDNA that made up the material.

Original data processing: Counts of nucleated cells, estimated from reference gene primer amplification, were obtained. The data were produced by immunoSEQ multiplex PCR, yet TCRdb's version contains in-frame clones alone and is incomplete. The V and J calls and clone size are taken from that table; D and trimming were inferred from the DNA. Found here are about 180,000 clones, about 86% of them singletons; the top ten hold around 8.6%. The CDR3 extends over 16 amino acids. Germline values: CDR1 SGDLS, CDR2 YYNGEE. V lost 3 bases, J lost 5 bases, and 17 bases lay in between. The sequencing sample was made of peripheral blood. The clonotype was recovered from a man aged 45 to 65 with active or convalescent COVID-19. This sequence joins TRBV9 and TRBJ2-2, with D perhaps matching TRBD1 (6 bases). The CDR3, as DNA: TGTGCCAGCAGCGCAACCTCGCGAGACAGGACCGGGGAGCTGTTTTTT. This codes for CASSATSRDRTGELFF.